The clone carrying this T cell receptor beta chain was picked up a small number of times. This record comes from a study of CD8 T cells in Susac syndrome. This CDR3 is 12 amino acids long. Germline V CDR1 and CDR2: SNHLY, FYNNEI. Trimming took off 4 bases at V and 7 bases at J, with 10 bases between the two ends. RNA totalling about 0.5 to 1 ug underwent reverse transcription with random hexamers. One entry per CDR3 protein results from TCRdb running MiXCR on the immunoSEQ multiplex PCR reads. The data contain about 150,000 distinct CDR3 sequences, roughly 95% of them seen just once; the ten biggest clones take up roughly 0.15%.

V gene TRBV2 combines with J gene TRBJ1-2; D not certain. The sample taken for sequencing was CD8+ T cells from PBMCs. The clonotype originates from a human donor with multiple sclerosis. The CDR3 coding sequence is TGTGCCAGCAGTGGAGGAGAGGGTGGCTACACCTTC. Translating gives CASSGGEGGYTF.